This T cell receptor (beta chain) was profiled in a study of tumor and adjacent non-tumor tissue in lung cancer. Turning to the study itself: About 4.17 million productive TCRbeta reads were obtained per sample on average.

Three rounds of nested PCR, following a modified ARM-PCR protocol, produced the TCRbeta library. Via MiXCR, TCRdb re-called the multiplex PCR reads, giving one row per CDR3 protein. This repertoire shows about 93,000 distinct CDR3 sequences, around 64% found once; its top ten account for about 16%. This clonotype came up a few times. RNA was extracted from bulk tissue without any cell sorting. The CDR3 covers 13 residues. The V gene's germline CDR1 is DFQATT and CDR2 SNEGSKA (reference sequence). The V segment lost 6 bases and the J segment 5 bases; nucleotides outside the gene matches: 7. Source material: lung tumor tissue. This receptor was obtained from a man between 60 and 75 years old with non-small cell lung cancer. The rearrangement links TRBV20-1 to TRBJ2-4; TRBD2 aligns across 7 bases. The chain's CDR3 is CSATLAEQNIQYF. The CDR3 DNA reads as TGCAGTGCGACCCTAGCGGAGCAAAACATTCAGTACTTC.